This T cell receptor (beta chain) was observed in a study of identical twins. This clonotype was detected many times. Trimming took 4 bases from V and 0 from J, leaving 10 bases between them. In germline, CDR1 is LGHNA, CDR2 YNFKEQ. The CDR3 contains 15 residues. TCRdb used MiXCR to reprocess the 5' RACE reads, holding one entry per CDR3 protein. The sample contains approximately 350,000 distinct CDR3 sequences, 12% of which appear only once. These data were likewise used in another study, on yellow fever vaccine responses in identical twins.

This sequence joins TRBV4-2 and TRBJ2-1, with D perhaps assigned TRBD1 or TRBD2 (5 bases each). The sequence came from a woman aged 18-30 years in good health. Sequencing was performed on CD8+ T cells sorted from blood. The CDR3 here is CASSPGDPSYNEQFF. CDR3 nucleotides: TGTGCCAGCAGCCCCGGGGACCCCTCCTACAATGAGCAGTTCTTC.